The 8 T cell receptor beta chains in this list originate from one sample, sequenced in a study of Graves' ophthalmopathy and Graves' hyperthyroidism. The authors amplified TCR beta CDR3 regions from RNA transcripts. Second-round multiplex PCR followed a first-round RT-PCR using HTBI primers. TCRdb re-derived calls from the multiplex PCR reads in MiXCR, one entry per CDR3 protein. The top ten clones hold over 2.5% of a sample with approximately 640,000 distinct CDR3 sequences, about 38% of them seen once. Sample: peripheral blood. These receptors came from an adult man with Graves' ophthalmopathy.

This clonotype has ten or more counts. The rearrangement uses TRBV10-2 and TRBJ1-2; weak D call: TRBD1 (6 bases). The CDR3 has 13 residues. V was pared by 6 bases and J by 8 bases, with 16 bases between. The germline CDR1 and CDR2 sequences are WSHSY and SAAADI. CDR3 nucleotides: TGCGCCAGCAGAAGCGGGGGGCTGCAGGGCTACACCTTC. Encoded protein: CASRSGGLQGYTF.

The rearrangement uses TRBV11-1 and TRBJ1-4, with D maybe TRBD1 (6 bases). Per the germline V gene, CDR1 is SGHAT and CDR2 is FQDESV (reference sequence). V lost 5 bases, J lost 0 bases, and 16 bases lay in between. The CDR3 is 17 amino acids. The CDR3 DNA follows: TGTGCCAGCAGCCCTGCCCCGGGGGCCGCAACTAATGAAAAACTGTTTTTT. It translates to CASSPAPGAATNEKLFF.

The table lists this clonotype with many counts. The gene calls are TRBV7-9 and TRBJ2-5; D remains unclear. The germline V and J ends were trimmed by 5 bases and 5 bases, with 18 bases remaining between them. The CDR3 runs to 15 residues. CDR1 is SEHNR, CDR2 FQNEAQ, per germline (reference sequence). CDR3 region: CASSLNRAQQETQYF. Written as DNA, the CDR3 is TGTGCCAGCAGCCTTAATCGGGCCCAGCAGGAGACCCAGTACTTC.

This clonotype has just a few counts. The chain couples TRBV6-6 to TRBJ1-5; D not certain. The CDR3 totals 15 residues. Germline V gene lookup returns CDR1 MNHNY and CDR2 SVGAGI (reference sequence). Trimming pared 0 bases from V and 3 bases from J, leaving 9 bases between. The CDR3: CASSYSAADNQPQHF. The CDR3 coding sequence is TGTGCCAGCAGTTACTCGGCCGCAGACAATCAGCCCCAGCATTTT.

The chain uses TRBV2 and TRBJ1-1; 7 nucleotides agree with TRBD1. Trimming removed 3 bases from V and 2 bases from J; junction bases left unmatched: 6. Germline V CDR1 and CDR2: SNHLY, FYNNEI. The CDR3 covers 15 residues. Here the CDR3 DNA reads TGTGCCAGCAGTGACCGGGACAGCCCTAACACTGAAGCTTTCTTT. Translation gives CASSDRDSPNTEAFF. The full variable domain, its missing parts supplied by reference TRBV2 and TRBJ1-1, is EPEVTQTPSHQVTQMGQEVILRCVPISNHLYFYWYRQILGQKVEFLVSFYNNEISEKSEIFDDQFSVERPDGSNFTLKIRSTKLEDSAMYFCASSDRDSPNTEAFFGQGTRLTVV.

About this clonotype itself: A much larger clone differs from this one at a single base, so this may be a read error. V and J are TRBV7-9 and TRBJ1-1; 10 nucleotides match TRBD1. CDR1 is SEHNR and CDR2 is FQNEAQ in the germline V gene (reference sequence). V dropped 6 bases and J dropped 4; count of bases not matched to a gene: 2. CDR3 length: 13 residues. CDR3 DNA sequence: TGTGCCAGCAGGTGGGACAGGGGCACTGAAGCTTTCTTT. Its protein is CASRWDRGTEAFF.

V and J are TRBV5-6 and TRBJ2-7; 9 bases map to TRBD1. Per the germline V gene, CDR1 is SGHDT and CDR2 is YYEEEE. Unmatched junction bases numbered 9, after V lost 4 bases and J lost 1 base. The CDR3 runs 16 residues. CDR3 in DNA: TGTGCCAGCAGCCTACCAAGGGACAGGGTATCCTACGAGCAGTACTTC. This translates into CASSLPRDRVSYEQYF.

This clonotype appeared many times. The chain links TRBV7-9 to TRBJ2-2; D not resolved. Germline CDR1 and CDR2: SEHNR and FQNEAQ (reference sequence). V shed 8 bases and J shed 4 bases, with 5 bases lying between them. The CDR3 length is 11 residues. The CDR3 nucleotides read TGTGCCAGCGGGATCACCGGGGAGCTGTTTTTT. Translated: CASGITGELFF. The full variable domain, its missing parts supplied by reference TRBV7-9 and TRBJ2-2, is DTGVSQNPRHKITKRGQNVTFRCDPISEHNRLYWYRQTLGQGPEFLTYFQNEAQLEKSRLLSDRFSAERPKGSFSTLEIQRTEQGDSAMYLCASGITGELFFGEGSRLTVL.